This TCR beta chain is drawn from a study of cytomegalovirus exposure and HLA in healthy donors. Study in general: Roughly 179 million T cells yielded more than 95 million unique TCR beta sequences, as an earlier analysis found. Study-wide results and caveats: Several of the most significant clusters were apparently associated with common viral pathogens in a later analysis.

As for this clone: The antigen remains undetermined.

The CDR3 is 14 amino acids. Per germline, CDR1 MNHNY and CDR2 SVGAGI (reference sequence). With 6 bases removed from V and 6 bases from J, the gap between germline ends came to 18 bases. Healthy bone marrow donors made up the donors. The PCR employed 60 Vbeta primers together with 13 Jbeta primers. As processed by the authors: The authors later counted roughly 76 million unique TCR beta chains, some 9.9 million of them shared. Using immunoSEQ multiplex PCR, the repertoire was profiled, and TCRdb retains in-frame clones only, with some absent. V, J and clone size derive from that table, while D and trimming were established from the DNA sequence. The sample consists of about 160,000 clones, roughly 78% of them appearing once.

This clonotype originated in a man aged 35 to 55 in good health and CMV-seropositive. The chain carries TRBV6-6 and TRBJ2-7, with D perhaps matching TRBD1 (6 bases). The sequenced material came from PBMCs. In DNA, the CDR3 is TGTGCCAGCAGGGAGATAGGACAGAGCCCCGAGCAGTACTTC. Encoded protein: CASREIGQSPEQYF.